These 28 T cell receptor beta chains were all obtained from the same sample, sequenced in a study of T-cell memory formation after mild COVID-19. TCRdb re-called the 5' RACE reads through MiXCR, storing one row per CDR3 protein. This sample has 410,000 or so distinct CDR3 sequences, with around 22% found just once. The sample was PBMCs or a T cell subset sorted from them (not recorded which). The origin of the receptors is an adult woman who had mild COVID-19 (a few samples of this study predate the infection). Cell type and time point are not known.

This clonotype was recorded a few times. The rearrangement uses TRBV18 and TRBJ1-4; D unresolved. The CDR3 is 14 residues long. Looked up from germline, CDR1 is KGHSH and CDR2 is LQKENI. The germline V and J ends were trimmed by 1 base and 2 bases, with 5 bases remaining between them. CDR3 bases: TGTGCCAGCTCACCACAGGGCACTAATGAAAAACTGTTTTTT. This sequence encodes CASSPQGTNEKLFF.

This chain connects TRBV4-2 to TRBJ1-5, with a tentative D call TRBD1 (6 bases). This CDR3 is built from 15 residues. The germline gives CDR1 LGHNA, CDR2 YNFKEQ. The V end lost 1 base, the J end lost 7 bases, and 14 bases lay between the germline ends. The CDR3 spells CASSQVWQGQQPQHF. DNA for the CDR3: TGTGCCAGCAGCCAAGTATGGCAGGGGCAACAGCCCCAGCATTTT.

At least ten counts were recorded for this clonotype. The V call is TRBV5-1, the J call TRBJ2-7; 10 nucleotides agree with TRBD2. V dropped 4 bases and J dropped 0; count of bases not matched to a gene: 4. The CDR3 contains 15 residues. In germline, CDR1 is SGHRS, CDR2 YFSETQ. The CDR3 spells CASSRTSGSSYEQYF. CDR3 nucleotide sequence: TGCGCCAGCAGCAGGACTAGCGGATCCTCCTACGAGCAGTACTTC.

The rearrangement uses TRBV7-7 and TRBJ2-5; 9 bases agree with TRBD1. The CDR3 has 12 residues. The germline V gene has CDR1 SSHAT and CDR2 FNYEAQ (reference sequence). This CDR3 is CAIQQGAETQYF. CDR3 in DNA: TGTGCTATCCAACAGGGGGCAGAGACCCAGTACTTC.

The J gene is TRBJ2-3, the V gene TRBV7-9; 14 bases agree with TRBD2. V lost 5 bases to trimming and J lost 1 base; unmatched junction nucleotides: 11. CDR3 length: 19 residues. Per the germline V gene, CDR1 is SEHNR and CDR2 is FQNEAQ (reference sequence). The CDR3 is CASSDGLAGGWWGTDTQYF. The CDR3, as DNA: TGTGCCAGCAGCGACGGACTAGCGGGAGGATGGTGGGGCACAGATACGCAGTATTTT.

V and J are TRBV12-3 or TRBV12-4 and TRBJ1-2, with TRBD1 matching 7 bases. The CDR3 loop spans 13 amino acids. V dropped 2 bases and J dropped 8; count of bases not matched to a gene: 5. Here the CDR3 reads CASSLRDSQGYTF. The CDR3 DNA reads TGTGCCAGCAGTTTAAGGGACAGTCAAGGCTACACCTTC.

The table lists this clonotype with a few counts. The V and J genes are TRBV6-5 and TRBJ2-7, with 12 bases that match TRBD2. This CDR3 contains 14 residues. The trim removed 6 bases at V and 8 bases at J, leaving 8 bases unmatched. Germline V gene sequence: CDR1 MNHEY, CDR2 SVGAGI. The CDR3 is CASRTSGSSEQQYF. As DNA, the CDR3 is TGTGCCAGCAGGACTAGCGGGAGTTCTGAACAGCAGTACTTC.

This clonotype showed up many times. The gene calls are TRBV29-1 and TRBJ2-7; tentatively, D is TRBD1 (6 bases). The V and J ends lost 7 bases and 3 bases respectively, with 13 bases between them. The CDR3 contains 12 residues. Germline V gene lookup returns CDR1 SQVTM and CDR2 ANQGSEA. The CDR3 region has the DNA TGCAGCGCTACCGGGACAAGCTACGAGCAGTACTTC. This gives the protein CSATGTSYEQYF.

Only a few counts were recorded for this clonotype. The rearrangement links TRBV24-1 to TRBJ2-7, with 10 bases matching TRBD1. V gave up 3 bases and J gave up 2 bases; unmatched junction bases: 3. This CDR3 spans 15 amino acids. Germline lookup yields CDR1 KGHDR and CDR2 SFDVKD. This CDR3 reads CATSDHGQGAYEQYF. In DNA, the CDR3 is TGTGCCACCAGTGATCACGGACAGGGGGCCTACGAGCAGTACTTC.

The chain links TRBV5-1 to TRBJ2-3, with 7 nucleotides matching TRBD1. J lost 2 bases, V lost 0 bases, and 6 bases had no gene match. There are 16 residues in the CDR3. Germline-derived CDR1 and CDR2 are SGHRS and YFSETQ. CDR3 sequence: CASSLGQGPFTDTQYF. The CDR3 region has the DNA TGCGCCAGCAGCTTGGGACAGGGCCCCTTCACAGATACGCAGTATTTT.

Points on this clonotype: The junction and the germline gene differ at one end; a read error may be behind it. This chain links TRBV6-2 or TRBV6-3 with TRBJ2-7; D gene unclear. The germline V gene has CDR1 MNHEY and CDR2 SVGEGT. The CDR3 extends over 14 amino acids. CDR3 coding DNA: TGTGCCAGCAGTTACTCGATGGATTGGGGTTTCGGAGTCTTC. This gives the protein CASSYSMDWGFGVF.

V is TRBV6-4 and J is TRBJ2-3; unclear D gene. Germline CDR1 MRHNA, CDR2 SNTAGT. Trimming removed 4 bases at V and 0 bases at J, with 8 bases between. The CDR3 runs 14 residues. In DNA form, the CDR3 reads TGTGCCAGCAGTGGGGATCCTAGCACAGATACGCAGTATTTT. Its protein product is CASSGDPSTDTQYF.

The chain uses TRBV29-1 and TRBJ1-2; tentatively, D is TRBD1 (5 bases). Germline V gene data show CDR1 as SQVTM and CDR2 as ANQGSEA. The length of the CDR3 is 15 residues. V gave up 6 bases and J gave up 4 bases, with 21 bases separating them. CDR3 DNA: TGCAGCGTCGTAGGGTTTACGGGGCGAAGCTATGGCTACACCTTC. It translates to CSVVGFTGRSYGYTF.

Only one count was recorded for this clonotype. The chain carries TRBV2 and TRBJ2-1; a possible D gene is TRBD1 (5 bases). Germline V gene lookup returns CDR1 SNHLY and CDR2 FYNNEI. CDR3 length: 15 amino acids. The V and J ends lost 6 bases and 4 bases respectively, with 16 bases between them. The CDR3 spells CASRQGTGQYNEQFF. The DNA of the CDR3 is TGTGCCAGCAGGCAGGGTACTGGCCAGTACAATGAGCAGTTCTTC.

CDR3 region: CASSLERRDTDTQYF. The CDR3 region has the DNA TGTGCCAGCAGCTTAGAGCGCAGGGACACAGATACGCAGTATTTT. This chain uses TRBV7-9 with TRBJ2-3; D may be TRBD1 (5 bases). This CDR3 has 15 residues. V lost 1 base and J 2 bases, leaving 10 bases between the germline ends. Germline CDR1 and CDR2: SEHNR and FQNEAQ (reference sequence).

This CDR3 reads CASSTRRYSNQPQHF. The DNA of the CDR3 is TGTGCCAGCAGTACTCGAAGATATAGCAATCAGCCCCAGCATTTT. This sequence joins TRBV6-1 and TRBJ1-5; D unresolved. The CDR3 sequence is 15 residues long. The germline V gene encodes CDR1 MNHNS and CDR2 SASEGT. V lost 5 bases and J lost 0, with 11 bases in between.

The chain uses TRBV19 and TRBJ1-2; no clear D. Germline CDR1 LNHDA, CDR2 SQIVND (reference sequence). Trimming pared 5 bases from V and 6 bases from J, leaving 10 bases between. CDR3 length equals 12 residues. The CDR3 nucleotides are TGTGCCAGTAGTGGGAGGTGGCATGGCTACACCTTC. Its translation is CASSGRWHGYTF.

The rearrangement links TRBV19 to TRBJ2-1; TRBD2 might be the D (6 bases). V was clipped by 6 bases and J by 5 bases, with 20 bases between them. Germline lookup yields CDR1 LNHDA and CDR2 SQIVND (reference sequence). The CDR3 loop spans 16 amino acids. CDR3 sequence: CASRRSRDLRHNEQFF. The CDR3, as DNA: TGTGCCAGTAGGAGATCCCGGGACTTGAGGCACAATGAGCAGTTCTTC.

V is TRBV9 and J is TRBJ2-1; unclear D gene. Germline CDR1 and CDR2: SGDLS and YYNGEE. With 5 bases removed from V and 2 bases from J, the gap between germline ends came to 8 bases. CDR3 length: 13 residues. This CDR3 is CASSASPYNEQFF. The CDR3 DNA is TGTGCCAGCAGTGCCAGTCCCTACAATGAGCAGTTCTTC.

The CDR3 sequence: CASSWTARVGSNEKLFF. The CDR3 DNA sequence: TGCGCCAGCAGCTGGACCGCTCGGGTGGGGTCTAATGAAAAACTGTTTTTT. The rearrangement links TRBV5-1 to TRBJ1-4; no firm D call. CDR3 length equals 17 residues. V lost 3 bases and J 3 bases, leaving 18 bases between the germline ends. Germline CDR1 and CDR2: SGHRS and YFSETQ.

J is TRBJ1-1 and V is TRBV20-1; D gene uncertain. In germline, CDR1 is DFQATT, CDR2 SNEGSKA (reference sequence). V was shortened by 6 bases and J by 2 bases, with 13 bases between the two germline ends. The CDR3 is 13 amino acids. In DNA form, the CDR3 reads TGCAGTGCCCCCGGTCCGGGTAACACTGAAGCTTTCTTT. This encodes CSAPGPGNTEAFF.

This clonotype was observed a handful of times. This chain links TRBV18 with TRBJ1-2; D ambiguous. Trimming pared 6 bases from V and 9 bases from J, leaving 17 bases between. The germline V gene encodes CDR1 KGHSH and CDR2 LQKENI. The CDR3 loop spans 13 amino acids. The CDR3 here is CASSQDGGLSYTF. DNA of the CDR3: TGTGCCAGCTCTCAGGACGGTGGACTCAGCTACACCTTC.

In this sample, this clonotype turned up a few times. This chain's CDR3 is CASSLVGGRADEQYF. The DNA for the CDR3 is TGTGCCAGCAGCTTAGTGGGCGGGAGGGCCGACGAGCAGTACTTC. The J gene is TRBJ2-7, the V gene TRBV7-9; 9 bases map to TRBD2. The CDR3 consists of 15 residues. Looked up from germline, CDR1 is SEHNR and CDR2 is FQNEAQ (reference sequence). The V segment lost 1 base and the J segment 5 bases; nucleotides outside the gene matches: 6.

This clonotype was counted at least ten times. V is TRBV12-3 or TRBV12-4 and J is TRBJ2-7, with D unresolved. Trimming left V 1 base short and J 2 bases short, with 6 bases between. This CDR3 contains 13 residues. The CDR3 DNA sequence: TGTGCCAGCAGTTTAGACAGCCCCTACGAGCAGTACTTC. Its protein product is CASSLDSPYEQYF.

The chain links TRBV7-9 to TRBJ2-1; D unresolved. The CDR3 has 12 residues. Germline V lookup: CDR1 SEHNR, CDR2 FQNEAQ (reference sequence). V was trimmed by 4 bases and J by 6 bases, leaving 7 bases between them. CDR3 sequence: CASSSLPNEQFF. CDR3 bases: TGTGCCAGCAGCTCCCTCCCCAATGAGCAGTTCTTC.

The V gene is TRBV7-8, the J gene TRBJ2-7; D is undetermined. Per germline, CDR1 SGHVS and CDR2 FQNEAQ. V dropped 2 bases and J dropped 4 bases, with 12 bases sitting between them. This CDR3 region has 14 residues. The CDR3 loop reads CASSLMGLGYEQYF. Here the CDR3 DNA reads TGTGCCAGCAGCTTAATGGGTCTCGGGTACGAGCAGTACTTC. The full variable domain, with the rest looked up from reference TRBV7-8 and TRBJ2-7, is GAGVSQSPRYKVAKRGQDVALRCDPISGHVSLFWYQQALGQGPEFLTYFQNEAQLDKSGLPSDRFFAERPEGSVSTLKIQRTQQEDSAVYLCASSLMGLGYEQYFGPGTRLTVT.

The genes are TRBV18 and TRBJ1-1; D perhaps matches TRBD1 (5 bases). Deletions cut 5 bases from V and 0 bases from J, with 10 bases between. CDR1 is KGHSH and CDR2 is LQKENI in the germline V gene. The length of the CDR3 is 14 residues. CDR3 region: CASSSRAMNTEAFF. The CDR3 bases are TGTGCCAGCTCATCCAGGGCGATGAACACTGAAGCTTTCTTT.

This clonotype has more than one count but fewer than ten. The chain is built from TRBV18 and TRBJ2-5; 7 bases fit TRBD2. Trimming cost V 3 bases and J 5 bases; bases outside gene matches: 9. CDR3 length equals 15 residues. The germline gives CDR1 KGHSH, CDR2 LQKENI. The CDR3 DNA sequence: TGTGCCAGCTCACCGACCCGGCAGGGAGGGGAGACCCAGTACTTC. It translates to CASSPTRQGGETQYF.